The rows below give T cell receptor beta chains drawn from one sample of a study of shared clonotypes between healthy human individuals. Clones were sequenced by immunoSEQ multiplex PCR, and TCRdb holds only the in-frame ones, with some missing. The sample yields over a million clones, more than 75% seen once. Sample: memory CD4+ T cells from PBMCs. These receptors were obtained from a man aged 18-30 years in good health. Some clones in this sample may be carry-over from other donors' samples. Each CDR3 is given with its conserved first and last residue. A D gene is named only where the DNA matches it firmly. Only some rows state a clone size, as once, few, many or a class for expanded clones.

j_gene,abundance,v_gene,d_gene,CDR3nt,CDR3aa
TRBJ2-3,.,TRBV5-1,.,TGCGCCAGCAGCTTGGCAAGGAACACAGATACGCAGTATTTT,CASSLARNTDTQYF
TRBJ2-3,.,TRBV4-3,.,TGCGCCAGCAGCCAAGGGCCCCCAGGGACTAGCACAGATACGCAGTATTTT,CASSQGPPGTSTDTQYF
TRBJ1-2,.,TRBV5-1,.,TGCGCCAGCAGCTACTCCGACAGTAACTATGGCTACACCTTC,CASSYSDSNYGYTF
TRBJ1-1,.,TRBV2,TRBD1,TGTGCCAGCAGCACGGGACAGCCGAACACTGAAGCTTTCTTT,CASSTGQPNTEAFF
TRBJ2-7,.,TRBV28,TRBD1,TGTGCCAGCAGAAAGGGACAGGGTAGGTCCTACGAGCAGTACTTC,CASRKGQGRSYEQYF
TRBJ1-5,.,TRBV21-1,.,TGTGCCAGCACGAAAAGGGTGGAACAGGGGTGCAATCAGCCCCAGCATTTT,CASTKRVEQGCNQPQHF
TRBJ2-7,few,TRBV11-1,TRBD2,TGTGCCAGCAGACGGACCGGACTAGAGGCCGACGAGCAGTACTTC,CASRRTGLEADEQYF
TRBJ1-2,once,TRBV7-2,.,TGTGCCAGCAGCCCCACCCCGGACGGTTTTTTAGGCGGCTACACCTTC,CASSPTPDGFLGGYTF
TRBJ2-2,.,TRBV2,TRBD2,TGTGCCAGCAGCCATAGTTGGGAGGGAGGGTCGAACACCGGGGAGCTGTTTTTT,CASSHSWEGGSNTGELFF
TRBJ1-1,.,TRBV2,.,TGTGCCAGCAAGTCGCGGTTCGACACTGAAGCTTTCTTT,CASKSRFDTEAFF
TRBJ2-7,.,TRBV27,.,TGTGCCAGCAGTTCGCGAGACAAGGGGCACTACGAGCAGTACTTC,CASSSRDKGHYEQYF
TRBJ2-3,.,TRBV30,TRBD2,TGTGCCTGGAGTGTAGCGGGAGGAGGAACGCAGTATTTT,CAWSVAGGGTQYF
TRBJ1-2,.,TRBV5-4,TRBD1,TGTGCCAGCAGCTCACCTGGGACAGGGGATGGTGGCTACACCTTC,CASSSPGTGDGGYTF
TRBJ1-2,.,TRBV11-1,.,TGTGCCAGCAGCTCGGACACAGGGTCACGGGGCTACACCTTC,CASSSDTGSRGYTF
TRBJ2-1,.,TRBV4-1,TRBD1,TGCGCCAGCAGCCAGGACAGGGGAACGGTCAATGAGCAGTTCTTC,CASSQDRGTVNEQFF
TRBJ2-7,.,TRBV5-1,TRBD1,TGCGCCAGCGGGCAGGCAGGGGGTAATGAGCAGTACTTC,CASGQAGGNEQYF
TRBJ2-2,many,TRBV5-1,TRBD1,TGCGCCAGCAGCACTAATTCGCAGGGGGACAACACCGGGGAGCTGTTTTTT,CASSTNSQGDNTGELFF
TRBJ1-1,.,TRBV6-1,.,TGTGCCAGCAGTGAAGATCCGAAAAGCACTGAAGCTTTCTTT,CASSEDPKSTEAFF
TRBJ2-6,.,TRBV30,.,TGTGCCTGGAGATATGGGGGCGCTGGGGCCAACGTCCTGACTTTC,CAWRYGGAGANVLTF
TRBJ2-3,many,TRBV4-1,.,TGCGCCAGCAGCCAAGATCAGGCGGCTACGGATACGCAGTATTTT,CASSQDQAATDTQYF
TRBJ2-2,once,TRBV2,TRBD2,TGTGCCAGCAGGACGGGACTAGGGTTGACCGGGGAGCTGTTTTTT,CASRTGLGLTGELFF
TRBJ2-4,.,TRBV28,TRBD1,TGTGCCAGCAGTTTGGGGGGACAGGGAAACATTCAGTACTTC,CASSLGGQGNIQYF
TRBJ2-7,once,TRBV7-9,TRBD1,TGTGCCAGCAGCAGACAGGGGGTGGAAGGGGAGCAGTACTTC,CASSRQGVEGEQYF
TRBJ2-2,.,TRBV5-1,TRBD1,TGCGCCAGCAGTTTGACGAAAGGGACAGCCGCACTGAACACCGGGGAGCTGTTTTTT,CASSLTKGTAALNTGELFF
TRBJ2-5,few,TRBV5-6,.,TGTGCCAGCAGCCCTAAAGCGGGTCCTAGGGAGACCCAGTACTTC,CASSPKAGPRETQYF
TRBJ2-5,.,TRBV18,.,TGTGCCAGCTCACCACCGTCAGGGTACCAAGAGACCCAGTACTTC,CASSPPSGYQETQYF
TRBJ2-1,.,TRBV27,TRBD2,TGTGCCAGCAGTTTATCCTCGCGGGAGGGCCAGAATGAGCAGTTCTTC,CASSLSSREGQNEQFF
TRBJ1-5,.,TRBV2,TRBD1,TGTGCCAGCAGTGCGGGACAGGGCGGTCAGCCCCAGCATTTT,CASSAGQGGQPQHF
TRBJ2-5,.,TRBV11-3,.,TGTGCCAGCAGCCTGACTACCCAAGAGACCCAGTACTTC,CASSLTTQETQYF
TRBJ2-6,.,TRBV10-1,.,TGCGCCAGCAGTGACCCCGGACAAGGCAACGTCCTGACTTTC,CASSDPGQGNVLTF
TRBJ2-7,.,TRBV7-6,TRBD2,TGTGCCAGCAGACCTTCCACTAGCGGCTACGAGCAGTACTTC,CASRPSTSGYEQYF
TRBJ1-1,.,TRBV28,.,TGTGCCAGCATATCAGGAGGAAGGGTAAACACTGAAGCTTTCTTT,CASISGGRVNTEAFF
TRBJ2-7,.,TRBV5-4,.,TGTGCCAGCAGCTTGGGGGCCGGCAGTGCAAGATCAATTTCCTACGAGCAGTACTTC,CASSLGAGSARSISYEQYF
TRBJ1-3,once,TRBV28,.,TGTGCCAGCGGGATCTCAAACACCATATATTTT,CASGISNTIYF
TRBJ2-3,.,TRBV7-6,.,TGTGCCAGCAGCCTCTCGAGAGATACGCAGTATTTT,CASSLSRDTQYF
TRBJ1-4,once,TRBV4-2,TRBD1,TGTGCCAGCAGCCAAGCGGGACAGGTTAATGAAAAACTGTTTTTT,CASSQAGQVNEKLFF
TRBJ2-1,.,TRBV7-3,.,TGTGCCAGCAGCCCGGATTTGGAGGGTGAGCAGTTCTTC,CASSPDLEGEQFF
TRBJ1-1,once,TRBV6-6,.,TGTGCCAGCAGTTACTCGAGGGCGACAGGCGCTTTCTTT,CASSYSRATGAFF
TRBJ2-5,.,TRBV5-1,.,TGCGCCAGCAGCTTGAGTAGCCAAGAGACCCAGTACTTC,CASSLSSQETQYF
TRBJ2-1,.,TRBV5-6,TRBD1,TGTGCCAGCAGACCGGGACAGGGTTTTGGCGATGAGCAGTTCTTC,CASRPGQGFGDEQFF
TRBJ2-2,once,TRBV28,TRBD2,TGTGCCAGCAGTTCCCAGGCCGTAGGAGCGGGATACGGCGGGGAGCTGTTTTTT,CASSSQAVGAGYGGELFF
TRBJ2-1,.,TRBV28,TRBD2,TGTGCCAGCGCGGGAGTTGGGAATGAGCAGTTCTTC,CASAGVGNEQFF
TRBJ1-2,.,TRBV28,TRBD1,TGTGCCAGCAGTCCCCCCGGGACAGGGGGCGCAGGTGGCTACACCTTC,CASSPPGTGGAGGYTF
TRBJ2-1,.,TRBV7-3,.,TGTGCCAGCAGCCTGGCTTTTCCCGCGGATGAGCAGTTCTTC,CASSLAFPADEQFF
TRBJ2-4,.,TRBV2,TRBD2,TGTGCCAGCAGTCCCTTCACTAGCGGGAGGGACAAAAACATTCAGTACTTC,CASSPFTSGRDKNIQYF
TRBJ2-5,once,TRBV5-4,TRBD2,TGTGCCAGCAGCACACAAGGACTAGCGGGAGAGGAGACCCAGTACTTC,CASSTQGLAGEETQYF
TRBJ2-7,.,TRBV6-6,TRBD1,TGTGCCAGCAGTTACTGGGACAGGGTCGACGAGCAGTACTTC,CASSYWDRVDEQYF
TRBJ1-5,.,TRBV11-3,.,TGTGCCAGCATCCGGTTGAGTGGGGGGGCCCCCAATCAGCCCCAGCATTTT,CASIRLSGGAPNQPQHF
TRBJ1-1,few,TRBV2,.,TGTGCCAGCAGTTTTTGGGAGGGCACTGAAGCTTTCTTT,CASSFWEGTEAFF
TRBJ2-7,.,TRBV7-8,TRBD2,TGTGCCAGCAGCCCTGGGGTAGCGGGAACCCACGAGCAGTACTTC,CASSPGVAGTHEQYF